Listed below are T cell receptor beta chains from one sample, sequenced in a study of cytomegalovirus exposure and HLA in healthy donors. The data were produced by immunoSEQ multiplex PCR, yet TCRdb's version contains in-frame clones alone and is incomplete. This table holds 150,000 to 200,000 clones, 82% found once. The material sequenced was PBMCs. These receptors all stem from a man aged 40-49 years in good health and CMV-seronegative. CDR3s include the opening cysteine and the closing phenylalanine or tryptophan. A D gene is named only where the DNA matches it firmly. Not every row has a clone size; where given, it reads once, few, many or a size class.

J gene	D gene	V gene	clone size	CDR3 DNA	CDR3 protein
TRBJ2-1	-	TRBV28	-	TGTGCCAGCATAAGGGGGGGCTCCTTAAGAAACTACAATGAGCAGTTCTTC	CASIRGGSLRNYNEQFF
TRBJ1-2	TRBD1	TRBV5-1	-	TGCGCCAGCAGCACCAATTACAGGGGCCAAAACTATGGCTACCCCTTC	CASSTNYRGQNYGYPF
TRBJ2-3	TRBD1	TRBV7-2	few	TGTGCCAGCAGCGTAAGACAGGGGGCTTTCACAGATACGCAGTATTTT	CASSVRQGAFTDTQYF
TRBJ1-6	TRBD1	TRBV28	-	TGTGCCAGCAGACTACAGGGGGAGACTTCACCCCTCCACTTT	CASRLQGETSPLHF
TRBJ1-2	-	TRBV28	-	TGTGCCAGCAGTTTAGGGACTCCCCCTGGGGGCTACACCTTC	CASSLGTPPGGYTF
TRBJ2-7	-	TRBV19	-	TGTGCCAGTAGTATTGCCGGCAGGTCCCTCGAGCAGTACTTC	CASSIAGRSLEQYF
TRBJ2-7	-	TRBV6-1	-	TGTGCCAGCAGTGACCCCGCCGGGGAAGGGCAGTACTTC	CASSDPAGEGQYF
TRBJ2-2	-	TRBV11-2	-	TGTGCCAGCAGCTTGGCGCTAGTCCCTCCCGGGGAGCTGTTTTTT	CASSLALVPPGELFF
TRBJ1-2	-	TRBV5-6	-	TGTGCCAGCAGGTTTCTACAGGGTGGTAACTATGGCTACACCTTC	CASRFLQGGNYGYTF
TRBJ2-7	-	TRBV5-1	-	TGCGCCAGCAGCGGGGCGGGGAGCTCCTACGAGCAGTACTTC	CASSGAGSSYEQYF
TRBJ2-7	-	TRBV10-1	once	TGCGCCAGCAGTGACGACAGGGTAGGGGCCGGGGGTTGCGAGCAGTACTTC	CASSDDRVGAGGCEQYF
TRBJ2-4	-	TRBV21-1	-	TGTGCCAGCAGCAAATTTCTAAGCGGGGGGGTACCCAAAAACATTCAGTACTTC	CASSKFLSGGVPKNIQYF
TRBJ2-6	TRBD1	TRBV7-9	-	TGTGCCAGCAGTCCTACAGGGGGCTCTTCCTCTGGGGCCAACGTCCTGACTTTC	CASSPTGGSSSGANVLTF
TRBJ2-1	TRBD1	TRBV5-1	few	TGCGCCAGCAGCTTGGCGGGACAGGGGGCGTACAATGAGCAGTTCTTC	CASSLAGQGAYNEQFF
TRBJ2-1	-	TRBV23-1	once	TGCGCCAGTCCGGAGGGTATGTCCTACAATGAGCAGTTCTTC	CASPEGMSYNEQFF
TRBJ2-1	-	TRBV28	-	TGTGCCAGCAGTGTCTACGGGACACCCAGGAGTGGGCAGTTCTTC	CASSVYGTPRSGQFF
TRBJ2-7	-	TRBV30	-	TGTGCCTGGAGTCCTAGCCCCCTCTCCTACGAGCAGTACTTC	CAWSPSPLSYEQYF
TRBJ2-3	TRBD2	TRBV7-9	-	TGTGCCAGCAGTCATGGACTAGCGGGCCTTAGCACAGATACGCAGTATTTT	CASSHGLAGLSTDTQYF
TRBJ1-2	-	TRBV30	-	TGTGCCTGGAGTGTTAGTCGGGTCGGCTATGGCTACACCTTC	CAWSVSRVGYGYTF
TRBJ2-5	TRBD1	TRBV10-3	-	TGTGCCATCAGTGGATTCGGACAGGGTGGCGAGACCCAGTACTTC	CAISGFGQGGETQYF
TRBJ2-5	-	TRBV18	-	TGTGCCAGCTCATTCACTACGGGTGGAGAGACCCAGTACTTC	CASSFTTGGETQYF
TRBJ2-3	-	TRBV6-5	-	TGTGCCAGCAGTCTCGAGGGGGGGGCTACGCAGTATTTT	CASSLEGGATQYF
TRBJ1-5	TRBD1	TRBV14	-	TGTGCCAGCAGCCGCCTCGGGACAGGGGGTTTGCATTTT	CASSRLGTGGLHF
TRBJ1-2	-	TRBV4-3	-	TGCGCCAGCAGCCCGGGGGACGGGACCTATGGCTACACCTTC	CASSPGDGTYGYTF
TRBJ2-1	-	TRBV6-5	few	TGTGCCAGCAGACACGGAGGTAGCTCCTACAATGAGCAGTTCTTC	CASRHGGSSYNEQFF
TRBJ1-1	-	TRBV14	-	TGTGCCAGCAGACAACAGGGGAACACTGAAGCTTTCTTT	CASRQQGNTEAFF
TRBJ1-5	-	TRBV7-9	-	TGTGCCAGCAGCCTCACCGGGGAAAATCAGCCCCAGCATTTT	CASSLTGENQPQHF
TRBJ2-3	-	TRBV2	-	TGTGCCAGCAGGGAAGACCAGGCAGATACGCAGTATTTT	CASREDQADTQYF
TRBJ2-4	TRBD1	TRBV27	-	TGTGCCAGCAGTTTATCGTTGTCCCCCGGGACAGGAGCCAAAAACATTCAGTACTTC	CASSLSLSPGTGAKNIQYF
TRBJ2-7	-	TRBV2	-	TGTGCCAGCACTGCGACGACAGGCGGGCTCTCCGAGCAGTACTTC	CASTATTGGLSEQYF
TRBJ2-1	TRBD2	TRBV5-5	-	TGTGCCAGCAGCTTGTGGGGCGGTAGCGGGAGGCCCGGGGATGAGCAGTTCTTC	CASSLWGGSGRPGDEQFF
TRBJ2-1	TRBD2	TRBV27	-	TGTGCCAGCAGTACACTAGCGGGAGGCATCAATGAGCAGTTCTTC	CASSTLAGGINEQFF
TRBJ1-1	TRBD1	TRBV27	few	TGTGCCAGCAGCCCAGGGGGTGGGACTGAAGCTTTCTTT	CASSPGGGTEAFF
TRBJ1-2	-	TRBV7-8	-	TGTGCCAGCAGCTTAAAGGAGGGTGGAGGCTACACCTTC	CASSLKEGGGYTF
TRBJ2-1	TRBD2	TRBV5-1	-	TGCGCCAGCAGCTCGAAACTAGCGGGGGGGCTCTCCTACAATGAGCAGTTCTTC	CASSSKLAGGLSYNEQFF
TRBJ2-1	-	TRBV9	-	TGTGCCAGCAGCTTAGTGGGCACGAGCTCCTACAATGAGCAGTTCTTC	CASSLVGTSSYNEQFF
TRBJ2-3	-	TRBV25-1	-	TGTGCCAGCAGTGGAGAGATCCAGGGGGGGCAGTATTTT	CASSGEIQGGQYF
TRBJ2-2	-	TRBV29-1	-	TGCAGTGCTCGGACAGCCTCGAACACCGGGGAGCTGTTTTTT	CSARTASNTGELFF
TRBJ2-7	TRBD1	TRBV28	-	TGCGCCAGCAGTTTCCGGGGACAGGGGGCTAACGAGCAGTACTTC	CASSFRGQGANEQYF
TRBJ2-2	-	TRBV9	-	TGTGCCAGCAGCCCCGGACAAGGGTACGGGGAGCTGTTTTTT	CASSPGQGYGELFF